This TCR beta chain was observed in a study of CD8 T cells in ankylosing spondylitis. Preparation of TCR beta libraries was done by quantitative 5'-RACE with molecular barcodes. MiXCR was run by TCRdb on the 5' RACE reads, yielding one entry per CDR3 protein. The sample shows about 250,000 distinct CDR3 sequences, roughly a quarter of them seen only once. This CDR3 is 16 amino acids long. V was clipped by 6 bases and J by 0 bases, with 17 bases between them. Germline V CDR1 and CDR2: DFQATT, SNEGSKA (reference sequence). Sequenced input: blood, either unsorted or a sorted T cell fraction (not recorded which). The TCR sequence derives from a male donor with ankylosing spondylitis or in good health (not recorded which). The V and J genes are TRBV20-1 and TRBJ2-2, with D perhaps TRBD2 (6 bases). The CDR3 region has the DNA TGCAGTGCACCTGACGCGGGGCGAGCGAACACCGGGGAGCTGTTTTTT. Protein: CSAPDAGRANTGELFF.